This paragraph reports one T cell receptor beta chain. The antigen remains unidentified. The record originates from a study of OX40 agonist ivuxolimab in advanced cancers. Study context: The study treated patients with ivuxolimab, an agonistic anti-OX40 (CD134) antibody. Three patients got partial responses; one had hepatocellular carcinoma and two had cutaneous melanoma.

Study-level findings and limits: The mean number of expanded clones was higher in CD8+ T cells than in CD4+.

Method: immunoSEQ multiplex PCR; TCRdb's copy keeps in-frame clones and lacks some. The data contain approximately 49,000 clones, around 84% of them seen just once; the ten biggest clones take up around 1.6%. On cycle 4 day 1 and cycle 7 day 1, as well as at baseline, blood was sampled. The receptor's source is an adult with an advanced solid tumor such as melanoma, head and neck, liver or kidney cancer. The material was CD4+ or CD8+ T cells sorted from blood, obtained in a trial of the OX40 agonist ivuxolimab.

The CDR3 DNA is TGTGCCAGCAGGGGGGGACTAGCGTACTACAATGAGCAGTTCTTC. Translation: CASRGGLAYYNEQFF. This sequence joins TRBV6-5 and TRBJ2-1; 10 bases map to TRBD2. Germline assignment: CDR1 MNHEY and CDR2 SVGAGI. This CDR3 contains 15 residues. The trim removed 6 bases at V and 3 bases at J, leaving 5 bases unmatched.